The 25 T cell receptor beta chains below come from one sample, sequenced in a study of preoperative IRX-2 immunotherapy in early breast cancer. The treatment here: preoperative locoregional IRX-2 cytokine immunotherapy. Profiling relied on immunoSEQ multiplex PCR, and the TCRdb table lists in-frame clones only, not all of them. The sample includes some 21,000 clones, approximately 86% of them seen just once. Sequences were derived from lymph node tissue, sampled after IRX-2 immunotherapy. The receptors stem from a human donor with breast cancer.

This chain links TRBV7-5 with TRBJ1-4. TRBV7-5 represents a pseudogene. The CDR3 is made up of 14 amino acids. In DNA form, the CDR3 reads TGTGCCAGCAGCTTTCGATCGGGGGATGAAAAACTGTTTTTT. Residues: CASSFRSGDEKLFF.

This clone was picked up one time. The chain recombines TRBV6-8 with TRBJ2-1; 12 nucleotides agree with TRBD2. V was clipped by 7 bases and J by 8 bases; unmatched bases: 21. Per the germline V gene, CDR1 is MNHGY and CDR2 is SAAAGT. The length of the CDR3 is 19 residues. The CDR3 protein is CASTPSELAGGALSDEQFF. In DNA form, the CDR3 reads TGTGCCAGCACCCCGTCGGAACTAGCGGGGGGCGCGTTATCCGATGAGCAGTTCTTC.

DNA of the CDR3: TGTGCCAGCAGAGAAGGGGGGCCGAATTCACCCCTCCACTTT. Its protein is CASREGGPNSPLHF. The rearrangement uses TRBV11-3 and TRBJ1-6; a possible D gene is TRBD1 (6 bases). Trimming pared 6 bases from V and 7 bases from J, leaving 13 bases between. CDR3 length: 14 residues. Germline V gene sequence: CDR1 SGHNT, CDR2 YENEEA.

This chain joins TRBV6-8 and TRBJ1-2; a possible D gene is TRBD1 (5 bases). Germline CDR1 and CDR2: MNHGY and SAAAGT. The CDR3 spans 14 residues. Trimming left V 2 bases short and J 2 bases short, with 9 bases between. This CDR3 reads CASSYDEGNYGYTF. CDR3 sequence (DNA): TGTGCCAGCAGTTACGATGAGGGGAACTATGGCTACACCTTC.

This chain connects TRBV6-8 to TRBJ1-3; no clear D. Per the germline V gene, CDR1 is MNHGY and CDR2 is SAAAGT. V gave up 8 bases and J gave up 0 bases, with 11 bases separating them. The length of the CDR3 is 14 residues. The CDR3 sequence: CASWHGSSGNTIYF. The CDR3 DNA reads TGTGCCAGCTGGCATGGGAGCTCTGGAAACACCATATATTTT.

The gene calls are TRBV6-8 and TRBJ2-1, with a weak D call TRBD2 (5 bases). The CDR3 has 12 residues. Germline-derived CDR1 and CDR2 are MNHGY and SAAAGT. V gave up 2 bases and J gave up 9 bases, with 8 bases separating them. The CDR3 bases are TGTGCCAGCAGTTACGGGAGTGGTGAGCAGTTCTTC. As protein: CASSYGSGEQFF.

The CDR3 protein is CASTTSGRDSYEQYF. DNA for the CDR3: TGTGCCAGCACCACTAGCGGGAGGGACTCCTACGAGCAGTACTTC. This chain uses TRBV28 with TRBJ2-7, with 13 bases that match TRBD2. Germline CDR1 reads MDHEN; CDR2 reads SYDVKM. The J segment lost 0 bases and the V segment lost 7 bases, leaving 3 bases of the junction unmatched. The CDR3 is 15 residues long.

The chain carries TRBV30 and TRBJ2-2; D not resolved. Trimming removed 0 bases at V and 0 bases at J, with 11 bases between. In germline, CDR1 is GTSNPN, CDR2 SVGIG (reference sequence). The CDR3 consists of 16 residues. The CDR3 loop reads CAWSVGLRANTGELFF. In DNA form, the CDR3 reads TGTGCCTGGAGTGTGGGCCTAAGAGCGAACACCGGGGAGCTGTTTTTT. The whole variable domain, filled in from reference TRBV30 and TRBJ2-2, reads SQTIHQWPATLVQPVGSPLSLECTVEGTSNPNLYWYRQAAGRGLQLLFYSVGIGQISSEVPQNLSASRPQDRQFILSSKKLLLSDSGFYLCAWSVGLRANTGELFFGEGSRLTVL.

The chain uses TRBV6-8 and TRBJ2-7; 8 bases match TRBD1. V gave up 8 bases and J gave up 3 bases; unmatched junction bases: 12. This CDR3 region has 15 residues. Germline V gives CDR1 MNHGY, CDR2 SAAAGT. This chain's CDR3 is CASSPAGTGGYEQYF. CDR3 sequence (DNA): TGTGCCAGCTCCCCTGCCGGGACAGGAGGCTACGAGCAGTACTTC.

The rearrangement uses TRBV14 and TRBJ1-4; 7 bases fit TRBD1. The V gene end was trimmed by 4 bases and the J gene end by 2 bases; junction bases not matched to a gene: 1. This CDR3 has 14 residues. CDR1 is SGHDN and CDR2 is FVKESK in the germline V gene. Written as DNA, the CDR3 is TGTGCCAGCAGCCGACAGGGCACTAATGAAAAACTGTTTTTT. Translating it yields CASSRQGTNEKLFF.

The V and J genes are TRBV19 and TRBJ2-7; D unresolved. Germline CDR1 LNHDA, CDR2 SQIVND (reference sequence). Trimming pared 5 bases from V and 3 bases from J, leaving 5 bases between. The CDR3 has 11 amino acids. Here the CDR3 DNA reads TGTGCCAGTAGTTTCAACTACGAGCAGTACTTC. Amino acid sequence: CASSFNYEQYF.

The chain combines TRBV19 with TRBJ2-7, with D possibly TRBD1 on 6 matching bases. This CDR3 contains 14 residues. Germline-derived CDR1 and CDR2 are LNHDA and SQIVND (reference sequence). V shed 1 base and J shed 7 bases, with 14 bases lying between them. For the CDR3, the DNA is TGTGCCAGTAGTATAGTGGGACACTCCGGAGAGCAGTACTTC. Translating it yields CASSIVGHSGEQYF. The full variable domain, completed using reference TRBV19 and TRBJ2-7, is DGGITQSPKYLFRKEGQNVTLSCEQNLNHDAMYWYRQDPGQGLRLIYYSQIVNDFQKGDIAEGYSVSREKKESFPLTVTSAQKNPTAFYLCASSIVGHSGEQYFGPGTRLTVT.

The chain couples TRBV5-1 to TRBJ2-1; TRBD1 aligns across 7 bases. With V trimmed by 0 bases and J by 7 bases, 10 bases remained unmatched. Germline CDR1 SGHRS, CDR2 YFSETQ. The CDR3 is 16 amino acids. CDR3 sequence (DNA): TGCGCCAGCAGCTTGGCACAGGGGCAGCCTCAAAATGAGCAGTTCTTC. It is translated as CASSLAQGQPQNEQFF. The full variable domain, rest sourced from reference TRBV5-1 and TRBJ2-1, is KAGVTQTPRYLIKTRGQQVTLSCSPISGHRSVSWYQQTPGQGLQFLFEYFSETQRNKGNFPGRFSGRQFSNSRSEMNVSTLELGDSALYLCASSLAQGQPQNEQFFGPGTRLTVL.

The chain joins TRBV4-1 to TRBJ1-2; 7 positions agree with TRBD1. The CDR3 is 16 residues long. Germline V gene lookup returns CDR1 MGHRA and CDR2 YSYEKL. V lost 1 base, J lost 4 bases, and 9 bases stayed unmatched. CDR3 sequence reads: CASSQGDTTGIYGYTF. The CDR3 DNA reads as TGCGCCAGCAGCCAAGGGGACACGACAGGGATCTATGGCTACACCTTC.

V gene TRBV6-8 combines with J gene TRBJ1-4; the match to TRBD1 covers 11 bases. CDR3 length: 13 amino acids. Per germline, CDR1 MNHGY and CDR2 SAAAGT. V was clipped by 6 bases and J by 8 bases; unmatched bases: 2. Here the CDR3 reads CASRWTGGEKLFF. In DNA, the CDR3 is TGTGCCAGCAGGTGGACAGGGGGCGAAAAACTGTTTTTT.

The CDR3 region is CASSYSGTGWGGYTF. In DNA form, the CDR3 reads TGTGCCAGCAGTTACTCTGGGACAGGGTGGGGTGGCTACACCTTC. The J gene is TRBJ1-2, the V gene TRBV6-8; 9 bases are shared with TRBD1. The germline CDR1 and CDR2 sequences are MNHGY and SAAAGT. This CDR3 is built from 15 residues. V shed 0 bases and J 7 bases; nucleotides not matched to a gene: 6.

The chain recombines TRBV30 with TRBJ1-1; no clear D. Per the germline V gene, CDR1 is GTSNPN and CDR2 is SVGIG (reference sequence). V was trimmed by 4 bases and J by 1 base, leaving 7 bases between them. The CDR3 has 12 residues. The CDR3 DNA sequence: TGTGCCTGGACTCACGGGAACACTGAAGCTTTCTTT. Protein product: CAWTHGNTEAFF.

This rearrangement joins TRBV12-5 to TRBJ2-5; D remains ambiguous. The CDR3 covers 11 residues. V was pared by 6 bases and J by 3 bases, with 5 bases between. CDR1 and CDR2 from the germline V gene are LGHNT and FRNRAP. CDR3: CASGPEETQYF. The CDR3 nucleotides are TGTGCTAGTGGCCCAGAAGAGACCCAGTACTTC.

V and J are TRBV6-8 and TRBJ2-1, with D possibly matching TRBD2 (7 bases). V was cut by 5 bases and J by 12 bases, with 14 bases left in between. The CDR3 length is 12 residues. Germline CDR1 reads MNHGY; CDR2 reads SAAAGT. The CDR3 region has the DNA TGTGCCAGCAGTCCTGGGGGGGCTCGGCAGTTCTTC. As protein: CASSPGGARQFF.

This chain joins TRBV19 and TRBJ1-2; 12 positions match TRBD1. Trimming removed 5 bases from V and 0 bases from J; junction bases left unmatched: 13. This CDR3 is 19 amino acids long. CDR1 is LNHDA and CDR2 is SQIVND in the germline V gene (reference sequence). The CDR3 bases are TGTGCCAGTAGTCTCAAAATCCCGGGACAGGGGGCGCCTAACTATGGCTACACCTTC. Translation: CASSLKIPGQGAPNYGYTF.

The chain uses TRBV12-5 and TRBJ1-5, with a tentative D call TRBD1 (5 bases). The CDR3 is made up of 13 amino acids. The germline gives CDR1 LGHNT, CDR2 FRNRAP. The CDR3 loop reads CASTLEEGQPQHF. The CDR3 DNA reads TGTGCCAGCACCTTGGAGGAGGGGCAGCCCCAGCATTTT.

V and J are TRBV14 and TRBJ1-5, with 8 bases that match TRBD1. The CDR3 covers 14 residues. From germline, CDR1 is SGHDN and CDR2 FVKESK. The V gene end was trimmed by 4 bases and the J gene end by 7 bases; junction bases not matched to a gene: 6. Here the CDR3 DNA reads TGTGCCAGCAGCCCATCGACAGGGGACCAGCCCCAGCATTTT. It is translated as CASSPSTGDQPQHF.

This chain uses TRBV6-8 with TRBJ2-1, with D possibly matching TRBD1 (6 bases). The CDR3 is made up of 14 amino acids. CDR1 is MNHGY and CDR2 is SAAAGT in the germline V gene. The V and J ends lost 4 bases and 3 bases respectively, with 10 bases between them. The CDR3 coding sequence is TGTGCCAGCAGTTTCAGGGGCAGCTACAATGAGCAGTTCTTC. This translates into CASSFRGSYNEQFF.

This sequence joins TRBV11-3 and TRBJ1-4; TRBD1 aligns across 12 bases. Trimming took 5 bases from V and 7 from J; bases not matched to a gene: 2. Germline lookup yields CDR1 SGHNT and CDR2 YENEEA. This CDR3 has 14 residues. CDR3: CASSRDRGLEKLFF. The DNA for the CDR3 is TGTGCCAGCAGCAGGGACAGGGGGCTTGAAAAACTGTTTTTT.

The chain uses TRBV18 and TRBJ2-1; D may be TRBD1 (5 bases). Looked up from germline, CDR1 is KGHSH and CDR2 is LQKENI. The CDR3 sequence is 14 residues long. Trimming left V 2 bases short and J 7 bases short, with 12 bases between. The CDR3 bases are TGTGCCAGCTCACCATCGGCGGCAGGGAATGAGCAGTTCTTC. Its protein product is CASSPSAAGNEQFF.